A single sample is the source of the 3 T cell receptor beta chains below, sequenced in a study of technical replicates of blood from several donors. Generated by immunoSEQ multiplex PCR, the TCRdb table keeps only in-frame clones and is missing some. The sample contains tens of thousands of clones, 92% of which appear only once. Sequenced material: T cells isolated from PBMCs. All receptors come from a human donor in good health.

The V gene is TRBV10-2, the J gene TRBJ1-1; 7 bases match TRBD1. This CDR3 region has 14 residues. Germline trimming cut 6 bases from V and 3 bases from J; bases unmatched to any gene: 7. Germline V lookup: CDR1 WSHSY, CDR2 SAAADI. CDR3 sequence (DNA): TGCGCCAGCAGCTCGGACAGGTTATACACTGAAGCTTTCTTT. This translates into CASSSDRLYTEAFF.

The rearrangement links TRBV7-9 to TRBJ2-1; 9 bases match TRBD1. Trimming cost V 10 bases and J 2 bases; bases outside gene matches: 6. The CDR3 has 14 residues. Per germline, CDR1 SEHNR and CDR2 FQNEAQ (reference sequence). Here the CDR3 reads CATFRDRAYNEQFF. The CDR3 region has the DNA TGTGCCACCTTCCGGGACAGGGCCTACAATGAGCAGTTCTTC.

The V gene is TRBV10-3, the J gene TRBJ1-1, with 7 bases that match TRBD1. This CDR3 contains 14 residues. J lost 1 base, V lost 6 bases, and 5 bases had no gene match. CDR1 and CDR2 (germline): ENHRY, SYGVKD. The CDR3 spells CAIRAGTENTEAFF. The CDR3 DNA follows: TGTGCCATCAGAGCCGGGACAGAGAACACTGAAGCTTTCTTT.